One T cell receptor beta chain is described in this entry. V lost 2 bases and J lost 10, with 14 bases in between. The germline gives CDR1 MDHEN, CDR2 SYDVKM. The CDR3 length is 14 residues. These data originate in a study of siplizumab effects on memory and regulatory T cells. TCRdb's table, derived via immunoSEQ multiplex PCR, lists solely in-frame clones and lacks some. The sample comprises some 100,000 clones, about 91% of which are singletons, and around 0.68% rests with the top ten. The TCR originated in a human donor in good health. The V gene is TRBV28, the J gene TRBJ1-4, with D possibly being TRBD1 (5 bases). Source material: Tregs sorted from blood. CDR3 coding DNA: TGTGCCAGCAGTTTAGGGGTCAGGGACGGAAAACTGTTTTTT. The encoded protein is CASSLGVRDGKLFF.